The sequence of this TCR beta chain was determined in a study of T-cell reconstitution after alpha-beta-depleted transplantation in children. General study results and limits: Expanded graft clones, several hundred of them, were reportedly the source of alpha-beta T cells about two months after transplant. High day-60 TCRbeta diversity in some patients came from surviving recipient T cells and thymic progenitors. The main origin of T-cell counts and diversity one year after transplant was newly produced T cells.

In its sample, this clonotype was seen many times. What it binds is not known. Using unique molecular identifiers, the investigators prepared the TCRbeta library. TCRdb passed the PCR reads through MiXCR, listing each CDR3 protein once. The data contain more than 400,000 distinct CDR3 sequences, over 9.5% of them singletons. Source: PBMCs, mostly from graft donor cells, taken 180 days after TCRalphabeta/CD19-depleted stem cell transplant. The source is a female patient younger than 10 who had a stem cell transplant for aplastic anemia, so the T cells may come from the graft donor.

The CDR3 DNA reads as TGTGCCAGCAGCTTAATTTGGGGGGGCGGGAATGAGCAGTTCTTC. Translated: CASSLIWGGGNEQFF. The chain joins TRBV7-2 to TRBJ2-1, with a weak D call TRBD2 (7 bases). Germline V gene lookup returns CDR1 SGHTA and CDR2 FQGNSA. The CDR3 totals 15 residues. The V gene lost 2 bases and the J gene lost 7 bases, with 15 bases spanning the gap.